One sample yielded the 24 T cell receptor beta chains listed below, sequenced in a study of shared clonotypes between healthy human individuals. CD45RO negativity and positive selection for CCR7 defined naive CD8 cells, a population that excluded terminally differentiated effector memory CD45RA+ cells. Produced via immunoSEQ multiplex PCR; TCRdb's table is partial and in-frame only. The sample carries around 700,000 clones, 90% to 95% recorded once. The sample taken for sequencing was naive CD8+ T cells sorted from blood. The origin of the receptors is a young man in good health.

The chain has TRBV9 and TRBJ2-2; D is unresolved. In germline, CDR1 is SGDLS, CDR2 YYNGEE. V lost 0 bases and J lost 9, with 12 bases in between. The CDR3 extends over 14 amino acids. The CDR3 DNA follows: TGTGCCAGCAGCGTAGAGAGTTTACACCGGGAGCTGTTTTTT. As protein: CASSVESLHRELFF.

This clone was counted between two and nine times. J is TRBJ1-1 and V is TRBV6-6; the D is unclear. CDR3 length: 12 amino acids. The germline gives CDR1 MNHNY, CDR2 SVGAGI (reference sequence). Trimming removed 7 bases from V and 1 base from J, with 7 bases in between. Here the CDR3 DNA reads TGTGCCAGCACTCTGGGGAACACTGAAGCTTTCTTT. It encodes CASTLGNTEAFF.

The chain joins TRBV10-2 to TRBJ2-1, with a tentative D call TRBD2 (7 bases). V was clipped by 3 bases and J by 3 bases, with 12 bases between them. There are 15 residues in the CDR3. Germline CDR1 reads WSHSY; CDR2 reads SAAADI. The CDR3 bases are TGCGCCAGCAGTGAACGGGGGGCCAACTACAATGAGCAGTTCTTC. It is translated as CASSERGANYNEQFF.

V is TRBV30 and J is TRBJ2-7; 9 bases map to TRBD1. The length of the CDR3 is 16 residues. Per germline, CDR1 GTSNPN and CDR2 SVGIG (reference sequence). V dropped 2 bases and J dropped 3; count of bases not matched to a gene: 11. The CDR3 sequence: CAWSNPDRGGFYEQYF. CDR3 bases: TGTGCCTGGAGTAATCCCGACAGGGGGGGGTTCTACGAGCAGTACTTC. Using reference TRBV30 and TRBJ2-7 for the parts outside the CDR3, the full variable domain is SQTIHQWPATLVQPVGSPLSLECTVEGTSNPNLYWYRQAAGRGLQLLFYSVGIGQISSEVPQNLSASRPQDRQFILSSKKLLLSDSGFYLCAWSNPDRGGFYEQYFGPGTRLTVT.

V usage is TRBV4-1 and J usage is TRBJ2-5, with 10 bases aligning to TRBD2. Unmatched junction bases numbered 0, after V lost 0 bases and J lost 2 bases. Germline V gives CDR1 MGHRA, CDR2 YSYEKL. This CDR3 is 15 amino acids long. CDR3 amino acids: CASSQELAGQETQYF. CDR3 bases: TGCGCCAGCAGCCAAGAACTAGCGGGGCAAGAGACCCAGTACTTC.

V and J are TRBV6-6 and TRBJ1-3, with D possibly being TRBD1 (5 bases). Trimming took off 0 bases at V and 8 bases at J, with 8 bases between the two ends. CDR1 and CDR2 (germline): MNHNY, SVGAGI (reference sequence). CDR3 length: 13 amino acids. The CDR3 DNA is TGTGCCAGCAGTTACTCCCAGGGATACACCATATATTTT. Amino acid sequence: CASSYSQGYTIYF.

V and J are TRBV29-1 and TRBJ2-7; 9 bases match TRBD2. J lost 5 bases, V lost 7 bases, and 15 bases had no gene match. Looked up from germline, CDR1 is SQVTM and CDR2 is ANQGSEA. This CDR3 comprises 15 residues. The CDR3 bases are TGCAGCGCGATTCTAGGACTAGCGTACTTCGACGAGCAGTACTTC. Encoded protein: CSAILGLAYFDEQYF.

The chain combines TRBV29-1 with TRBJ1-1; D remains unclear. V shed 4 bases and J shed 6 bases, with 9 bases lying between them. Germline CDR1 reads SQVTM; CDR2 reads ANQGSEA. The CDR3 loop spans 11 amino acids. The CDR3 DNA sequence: TGCAGCGTTGGGTCGGGATCTGAAGCTTTCTTT. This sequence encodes CSVGSGSEAFF.

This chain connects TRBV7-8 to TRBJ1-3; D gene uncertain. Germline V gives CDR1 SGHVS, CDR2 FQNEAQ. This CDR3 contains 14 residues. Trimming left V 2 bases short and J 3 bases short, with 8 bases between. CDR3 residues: CASSLLSIGNTIYF. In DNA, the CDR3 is TGTGCCAGCAGCTTACTTTCAATTGGAAACACCATATATTTT. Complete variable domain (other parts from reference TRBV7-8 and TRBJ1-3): GAGVSQSPRYKVAKRGQDVALRCDPISGHVSLFWYQQALGQGPEFLTYFQNEAQLDKSGLPSDRFFAERPEGSVSTLKIQRTQQEDSAVYLCASSLLSIGNTIYFGEGSWLTVV.

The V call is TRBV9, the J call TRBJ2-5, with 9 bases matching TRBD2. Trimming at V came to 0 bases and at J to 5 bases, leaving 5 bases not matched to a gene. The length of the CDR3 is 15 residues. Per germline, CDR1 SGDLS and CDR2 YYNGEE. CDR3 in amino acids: CASSVVGTSTETQYF. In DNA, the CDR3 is TGTGCCAGCAGCGTAGTCGGGACTAGCACGGAGACCCAGTACTTC.

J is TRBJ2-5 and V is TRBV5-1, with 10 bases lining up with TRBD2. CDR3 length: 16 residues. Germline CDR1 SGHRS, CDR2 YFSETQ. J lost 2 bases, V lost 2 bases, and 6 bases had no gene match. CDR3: CASSFLAGVPQETQYF. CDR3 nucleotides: TGCGCCAGCAGCTTCCTAGCGGGAGTTCCACAAGAGACCCAGTACTTC.

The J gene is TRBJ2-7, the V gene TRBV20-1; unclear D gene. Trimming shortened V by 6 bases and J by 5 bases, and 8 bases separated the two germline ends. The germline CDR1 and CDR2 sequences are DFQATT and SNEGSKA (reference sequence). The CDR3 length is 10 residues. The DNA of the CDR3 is TGCAGTGCCTCTGACAACGAGCAGTACTTC. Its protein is CSASDNEQYF.

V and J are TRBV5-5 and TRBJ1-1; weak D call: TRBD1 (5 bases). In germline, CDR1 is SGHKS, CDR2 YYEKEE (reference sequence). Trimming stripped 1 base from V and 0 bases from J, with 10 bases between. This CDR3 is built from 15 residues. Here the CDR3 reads CASSLPGHLNTEAFF. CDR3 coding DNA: TGTGCCAGCAGCTTGCCTGGACACCTGAACACTGAAGCTTTCTTT.

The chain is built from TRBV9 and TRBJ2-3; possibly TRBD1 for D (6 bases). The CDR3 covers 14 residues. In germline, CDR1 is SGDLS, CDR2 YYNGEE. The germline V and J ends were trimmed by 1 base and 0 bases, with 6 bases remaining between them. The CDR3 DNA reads TGTGCCAGCAGCGTACAGGGGAGCACAGATACGCAGTATTTT. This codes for CASSVQGSTDTQYF.

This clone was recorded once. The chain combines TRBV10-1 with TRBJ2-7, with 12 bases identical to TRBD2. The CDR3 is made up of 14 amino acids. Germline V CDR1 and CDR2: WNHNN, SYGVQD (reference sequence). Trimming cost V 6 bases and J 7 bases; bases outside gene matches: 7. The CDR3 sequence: CASSPGLAGLEQYF. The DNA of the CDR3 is TGCGCCAGCAGCCCGGGACTAGCGGGCCTGGAGCAGTACTTC.

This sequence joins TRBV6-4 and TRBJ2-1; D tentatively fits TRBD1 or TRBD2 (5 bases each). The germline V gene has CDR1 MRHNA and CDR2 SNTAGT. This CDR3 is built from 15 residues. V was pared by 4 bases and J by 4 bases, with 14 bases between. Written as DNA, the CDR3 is TGTGCCAGCAGTGTGGGAGCCCAGGGATACAATGAGCAGTTCTTC. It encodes CASSVGAQGYNEQFF.

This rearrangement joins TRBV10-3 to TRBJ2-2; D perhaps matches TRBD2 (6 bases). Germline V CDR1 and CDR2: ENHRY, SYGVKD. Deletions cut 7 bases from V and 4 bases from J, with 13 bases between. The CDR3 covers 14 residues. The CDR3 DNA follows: TGTGCCATCATGGGTAGCGGCCGCACCGGGGAGCTGTTTTTT. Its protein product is CAIMGSGRTGELFF.

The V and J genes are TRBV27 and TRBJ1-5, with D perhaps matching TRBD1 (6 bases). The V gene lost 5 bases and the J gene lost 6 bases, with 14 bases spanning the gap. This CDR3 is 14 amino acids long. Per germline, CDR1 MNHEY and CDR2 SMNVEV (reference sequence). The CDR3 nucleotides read TGTGCCAGCAGTCCGTCTAGGGGGGGTCAGCCCCAGCATTTT. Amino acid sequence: CASSPSRGGQPQHF.

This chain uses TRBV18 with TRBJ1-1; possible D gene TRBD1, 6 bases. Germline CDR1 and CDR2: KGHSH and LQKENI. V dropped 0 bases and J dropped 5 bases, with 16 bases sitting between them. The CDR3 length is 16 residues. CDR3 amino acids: CASSPPITGLSTEAFF. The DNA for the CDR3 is TGTGCCAGCTCACCACCCATCACAGGGCTTAGTACTGAAGCTTTCTTT.

CDR3 protein: CSVEEQGSSYEQYF. The CDR3 nucleotides read TGCAGCGTTGAAGAACAGGGGAGCTCCTACGAGCAGTACTTC. The chain uses TRBV29-1 and TRBJ2-7; TRBD1 agrees at 7 bases. The CDR3 loop spans 14 amino acids. Germline V CDR1 and CDR2: SQVTM, ANQGSEA. After removal of 0 bases from V and 0 bases from J, the junction contained 2 bases not matched to a gene.

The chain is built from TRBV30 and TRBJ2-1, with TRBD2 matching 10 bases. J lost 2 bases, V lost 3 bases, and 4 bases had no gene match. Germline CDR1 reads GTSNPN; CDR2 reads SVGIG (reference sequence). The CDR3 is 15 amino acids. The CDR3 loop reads CAWRLAGSAYNEQFF. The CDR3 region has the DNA TGTGCCTGGAGACTAGCGGGGAGTGCCTACAATGAGCAGTTCTTC.

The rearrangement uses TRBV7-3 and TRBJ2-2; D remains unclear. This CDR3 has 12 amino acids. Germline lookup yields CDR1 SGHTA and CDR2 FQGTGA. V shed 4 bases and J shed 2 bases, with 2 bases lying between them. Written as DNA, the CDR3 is TGTGCCAGCAGCTCCAACACCGGGGAGCTGTTTTTT. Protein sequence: CASSSNTGELFF.

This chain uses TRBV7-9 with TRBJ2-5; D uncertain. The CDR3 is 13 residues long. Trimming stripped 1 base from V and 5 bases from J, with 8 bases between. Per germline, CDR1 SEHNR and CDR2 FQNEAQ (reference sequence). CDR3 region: CASSLGEEETQYF. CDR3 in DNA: TGTGCCAGCAGCTTAGGTGAGGAGGAGACCCAGTACTTC.

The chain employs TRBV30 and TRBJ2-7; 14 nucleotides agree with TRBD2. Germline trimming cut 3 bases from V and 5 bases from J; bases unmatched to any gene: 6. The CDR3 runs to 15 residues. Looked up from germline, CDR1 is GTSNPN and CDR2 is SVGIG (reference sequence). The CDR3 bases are TGTGCCTGGAGCGCGGGACTAGCGGGAGCCGACGAGCAGTACTTC. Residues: CAWSAGLAGADEQYF.